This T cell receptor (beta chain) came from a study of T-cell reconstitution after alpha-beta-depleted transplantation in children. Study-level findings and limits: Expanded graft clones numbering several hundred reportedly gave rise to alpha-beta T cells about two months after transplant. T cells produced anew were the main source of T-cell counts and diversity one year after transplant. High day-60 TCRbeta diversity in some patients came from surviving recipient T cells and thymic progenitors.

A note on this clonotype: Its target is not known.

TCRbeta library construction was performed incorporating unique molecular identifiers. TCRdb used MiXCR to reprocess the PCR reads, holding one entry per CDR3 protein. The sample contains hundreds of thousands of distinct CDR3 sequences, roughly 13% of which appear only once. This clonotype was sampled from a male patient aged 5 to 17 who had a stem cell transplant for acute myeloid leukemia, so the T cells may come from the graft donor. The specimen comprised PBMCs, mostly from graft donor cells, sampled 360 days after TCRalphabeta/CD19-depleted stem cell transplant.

The CDR3 region has the DNA TGTGCCAGCAGTTTCGGGTACAATCAGCCCCAGCATTTT. This codes for CASSFGYNQPQHF. The J gene is TRBJ1-5, the V gene TRBV27; D is uncertain. CDR3 length: 13 residues. Trimming took off 3 bases at V and 3 bases at J, with 6 bases between the two ends. In germline, CDR1 is MNHEY, CDR2 SMNVEV (reference sequence).